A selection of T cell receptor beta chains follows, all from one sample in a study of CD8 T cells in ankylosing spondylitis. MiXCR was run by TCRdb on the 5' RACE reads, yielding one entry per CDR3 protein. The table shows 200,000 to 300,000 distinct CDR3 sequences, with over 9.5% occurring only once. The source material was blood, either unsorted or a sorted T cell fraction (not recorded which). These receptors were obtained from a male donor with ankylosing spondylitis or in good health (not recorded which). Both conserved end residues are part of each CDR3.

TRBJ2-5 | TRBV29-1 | CSTPGLARGETQYF
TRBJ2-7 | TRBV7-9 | CASNVGSYEQYF
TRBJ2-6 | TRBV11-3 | CASSRRLRDGDFSGANVLTF
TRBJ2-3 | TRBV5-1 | CASSSGSSGTDTQYF
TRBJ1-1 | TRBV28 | CASSPPGGGDGVAFF
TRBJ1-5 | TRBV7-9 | CASSSDRGSSYQPQHF
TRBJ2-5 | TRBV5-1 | CASSFKGQGGKETQYF
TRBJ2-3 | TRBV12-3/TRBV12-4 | CASGGGDTDTQYF
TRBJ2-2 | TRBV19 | CASSTTGGSTGELFF
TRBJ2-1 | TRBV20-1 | CSASGGFSYNEQFF
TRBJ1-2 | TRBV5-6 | CASSLDSSELGYTF